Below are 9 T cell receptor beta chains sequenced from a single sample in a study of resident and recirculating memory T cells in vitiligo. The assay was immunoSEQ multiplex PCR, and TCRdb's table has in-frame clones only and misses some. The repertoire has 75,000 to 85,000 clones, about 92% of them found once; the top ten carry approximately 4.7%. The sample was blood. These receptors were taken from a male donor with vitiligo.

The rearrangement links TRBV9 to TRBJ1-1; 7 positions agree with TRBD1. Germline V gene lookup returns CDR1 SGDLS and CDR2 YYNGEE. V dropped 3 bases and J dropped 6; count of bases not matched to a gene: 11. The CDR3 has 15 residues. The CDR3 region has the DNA TGTGCCAGCAGCGCCCCTTCTGACAGGGCTCCTGAAGCTTTCTTT. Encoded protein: CASSAPSDRAPEAFF. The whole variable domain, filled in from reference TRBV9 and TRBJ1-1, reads DSGVTQTPKHLITATGQRVTLRCSPRSGDLSVYWYQQSLDQGLQFLIQYYNGEERAKGNILERFSAQQFPDLHSELNLSSLELGDSALYFCASSAPSDRAPEAFFGQGTRLTVV.

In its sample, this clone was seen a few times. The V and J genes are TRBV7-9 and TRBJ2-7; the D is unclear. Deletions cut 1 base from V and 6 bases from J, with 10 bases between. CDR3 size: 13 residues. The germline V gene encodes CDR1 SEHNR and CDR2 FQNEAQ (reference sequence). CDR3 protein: CASSLVGVPEQYF. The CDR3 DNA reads TGTGCCAGCAGCTTAGTGGGCGTTCCCGAGCAGTACTTC.

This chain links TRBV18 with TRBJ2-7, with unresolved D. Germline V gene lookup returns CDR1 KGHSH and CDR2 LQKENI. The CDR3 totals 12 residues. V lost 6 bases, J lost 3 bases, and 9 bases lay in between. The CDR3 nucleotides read TGTGCCAGCTCCCCCGCCGGCTACGAGCAGTACTTC. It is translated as CASSPAGYEQYF.

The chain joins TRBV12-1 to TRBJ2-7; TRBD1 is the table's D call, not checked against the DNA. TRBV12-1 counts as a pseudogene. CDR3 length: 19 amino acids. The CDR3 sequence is CASSFEFLTDRGKAYEQYF. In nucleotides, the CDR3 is TGTGCCAGCAGCTTTGAATTTTTAACTGACAGGGGAAAGGCCTACGAGCAGTACTTC.

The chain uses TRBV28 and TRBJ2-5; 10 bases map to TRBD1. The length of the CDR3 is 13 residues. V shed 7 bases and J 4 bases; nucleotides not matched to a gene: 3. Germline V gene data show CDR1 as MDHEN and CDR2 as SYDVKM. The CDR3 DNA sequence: TGTGCCAGCATCCGGGACAGGGGAGAGACCCAGTACTTC. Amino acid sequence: CASIRDRGETQYF.

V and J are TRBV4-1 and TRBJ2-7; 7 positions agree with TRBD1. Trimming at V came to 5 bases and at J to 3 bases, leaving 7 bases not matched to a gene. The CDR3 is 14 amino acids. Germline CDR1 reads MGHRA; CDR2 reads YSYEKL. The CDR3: CASSYPGQSYEQYF. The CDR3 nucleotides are TGCGCCAGCAGCTACCCGGGACAGAGCTACGAGCAGTACTTC.

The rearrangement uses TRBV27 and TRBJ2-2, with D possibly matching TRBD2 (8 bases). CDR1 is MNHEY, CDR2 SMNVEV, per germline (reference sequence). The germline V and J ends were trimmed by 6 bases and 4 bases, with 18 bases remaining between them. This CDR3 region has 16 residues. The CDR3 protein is CASSGRGQRSTGELFF. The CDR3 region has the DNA TGTGCCAGCAGCGGGAGGGGACAGAGGTCCACCGGGGAGCTGTTTTTT.

This CDR3 reads CASRDRGFFPMNTEAFF. The CDR3 nucleotides are TGTGCCAGCCGGGACAGGGGTTTTTTTCCCATGAACACTGAAGCTTTCTTT. The V call is TRBV28, the J call TRBJ1-1; TRBD1 agrees at 10 bases. The CDR3 spans 17 residues. Germline loops: CDR1 MDHEN, CDR2 SYDVKM. After removal of 8 bases from V and 0 bases from J, the junction contained 12 bases not matched to a gene.

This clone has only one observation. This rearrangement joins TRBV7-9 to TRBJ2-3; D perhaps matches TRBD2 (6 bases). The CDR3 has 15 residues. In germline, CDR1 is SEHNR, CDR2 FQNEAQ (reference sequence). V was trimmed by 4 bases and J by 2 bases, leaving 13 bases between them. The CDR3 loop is CASSWARDSTDTQYF. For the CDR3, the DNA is TGTGCCAGCAGCTGGGCGCGGGACTCCACAGATACGCAGTATTTT.